Here is one TCR beta chain with its context. Its cognate antigen is unknown. This entry is derived from a study of CD8 T cells in ankylosing spondylitis. TCRdb analysed the 5' RACE reads with MiXCR anew, one entry per CDR3 protein. The table records 190,000 or so distinct CDR3 sequences, about 13% of them present only once. Study observations and caveats: Roughly eight highly homologous variants made up a TCR beta motif that seemed to typify ankylosing spondylitis blood. Researchers reportedly found disease-linked clones significantly enriched in matched ankylosing spondylitis synovial fluid.

This CDR3 has 16 residues. V was clipped by 4 bases and J by 2 bases; unmatched bases: 7. Germline values: CDR1 SGHRS, CDR2 YFSETQ. Material for sequencing was blood, either unsorted or a sorted T cell fraction (not recorded which). The receptor comes from a male donor with ankylosing spondylitis or in good health (not recorded which). The chain uses TRBV5-1 and TRBJ2-3; the match to TRBD2 covers 10 bases. The chain's CDR3 is CASSTLAGGPTDTQYF. Written as DNA, the CDR3 is TGCGCCAGCAGCACTTTAGCGGGAGGCCCCACAGATACGCAGTATTTT.